The rows below give T cell receptor beta chains drawn from one sample of a study of blood T cell repertoires in COVID-19. Profiling relied on immunoSEQ multiplex PCR, and the TCRdb table lists in-frame clones only, not all of them. The sample lists about 210,000 clones, around four fifths occurring once. Specimen: peripheral blood. These TCRs come from a man in his sixties with COVID-19, enrolled during active disease. Both conserved end residues are part of each CDR3. A D gene is named only where the DNA matches it firmly. Clone size is stated in some rows and not others, as once, few, many or a class when expanded.

size	J	D	V	DNA	CDR3
.	TRBJ1-6	.	TRBV12-3/TRBV12-4	TGTGCCAGCACCTCGAGGCCGGCACCCCTCCACTTT	CASTSRPAPLHF
.	TRBJ2-3	.	TRBV7-9	TGTGCCAGCAGCCCCCGGACCCTCAGGGGAGCTACGCAGTATTTT	CASSPRTLRGATQYF
.	TRBJ2-3	TRBD1	TRBV7-8	TGTGCCAGCAGCTTAAGTGACAGGGGGCTGTTGGATACGCAGTATTTT	CASSLSDRGLLDTQYF
once	TRBJ2-1	.	TRBV6-5	TGTGCCAGCAGCCGGGGTAATGAGCAGTTCTTC	CASSRGNEQFF
.	TRBJ2-1	TRBD1	TRBV28	TGTGCCAGCAGTTTCCAACAGGGGGCGCGCAATGAGCAGTTCTTC	CASSFQQGARNEQFF
.	TRBJ1-4	.	TRBV18	TGTGCCAGCTCAAAAGCGGTCGAAAAACTGTTTTTT	CASSKAVEKLFF
.	TRBJ2-5	TRBD1	TRBV5-4	TGTGCCAGCAGCGCATCCGGGACAGGGGAAGAGACCCAGTACTTC	CASSASGTGEETQYF
once	TRBJ1-1	TRBD1	TRBV12-3/TRBV12-4	TGTGCCAGCAACAAAGGGACAGGGGAAGCTTTCTTT	CASNKGTGEAFF
.	TRBJ2-7	TRBD1	TRBV7-2	TGTGCCAGCAGCAAGAGGACAGGGGATCACGAGCAGTACTTC	CASSKRTGDHEQYF
.	TRBJ1-5	TRBD1	TRBV2	TGTGCCAGCAACCCAGGACAGGGGGGGTATCAGCCCCAGCATTTT	CASNPGQGGYQPQHF
few	TRBJ1-5	TRBD1	TRBV23-1	TGCGCCAGCAGCCCGCTCGTTGACAGGGGCCGTAGCAATCAGCCCCAGCATTTT	CASSPLVDRGRSNQPQHF
.	TRBJ1-4	.	TRBV7-9	TGTGCCAGCAGCTTAGGGAGACAGCTTAATGAAAAACTGTTTTTT	CASSLGRQLNEKLFF
.	TRBJ2-5	.	TRBV9	TGTGCCAGCAGCGTAGGATCCCTGGGAGGTCAGGAGACCCAGTACTTC	CASSVGSLGGQETQYF
.	TRBJ1-6	.	TRBV18	TGTGCCAGCTCACCAAACACACTCAGGGTGGATGGTTCACCCCTCCACTTT	CASSPNTLRVDGSPLHF
once	TRBJ2-7	TRBD2	TRBV4-1	TGCGCCAGCAGCCAAGATGCGGGACTAGGGTCCTACGAGCAGTACTTC	CASSQDAGLGSYEQYF
.	TRBJ2-6	TRBD1	TRBV5-1	TGCGCCAGTGACCGTGGACAGGGGAAATCTGGGGCCAACGTCCTGACTTTC	CASDRGQGKSGANVLTF
.	TRBJ1-2	.	TRBV30	TGTGCCTGGAGAACACTAAGGGGCTACACCTTC	CAWRTLRGYTF
few	TRBJ2-7	.	TRBV12-3/TRBV12-4	TGTGCCAGCAGCCGCGATTACGAGCAGTACTTC	CASSRDYEQYF
.	TRBJ1-5	.	TRBV19	TGTGCCAGTAGCGGGACATCCCCGGGTCAGCCCCAGCATTTT	CASSGTSPGQPQHF
.	TRBJ2-3	TRBD2	TRBV7-3	TGTGCCAGCAGCCCTACTAGCGTGCGCACAGATACGCAGTATTTT	CASSPTSVRTDTQYF
.	TRBJ2-1	TRBD1	TRBV3-1/TRBV3-2	TGTGCCAGCAGCCTCCGAGGGGGCACTAACTACAATGAGCAGTTCTTC	CASSLRGGTNYNEQFF
.	TRBJ1-4	.	TRBV6-5	TGTGCCAGCAGTAATCGGAGGGAAAAACTGTTTTTT	CASSNRREKLFF
.	TRBJ1-5	.	TRBV10-3	TGTGCCATCAGTGACCCGGAGACAGGTAATCAGCCCCAGCATTTT	CAISDPETGNQPQHF
.	TRBJ2-1	TRBD1	TRBV6-4	TGTGCCAGCAGTGACTCGGGGACAGGGGGGAATGAGCAGTTCTTC	CASSDSGTGGNEQFF